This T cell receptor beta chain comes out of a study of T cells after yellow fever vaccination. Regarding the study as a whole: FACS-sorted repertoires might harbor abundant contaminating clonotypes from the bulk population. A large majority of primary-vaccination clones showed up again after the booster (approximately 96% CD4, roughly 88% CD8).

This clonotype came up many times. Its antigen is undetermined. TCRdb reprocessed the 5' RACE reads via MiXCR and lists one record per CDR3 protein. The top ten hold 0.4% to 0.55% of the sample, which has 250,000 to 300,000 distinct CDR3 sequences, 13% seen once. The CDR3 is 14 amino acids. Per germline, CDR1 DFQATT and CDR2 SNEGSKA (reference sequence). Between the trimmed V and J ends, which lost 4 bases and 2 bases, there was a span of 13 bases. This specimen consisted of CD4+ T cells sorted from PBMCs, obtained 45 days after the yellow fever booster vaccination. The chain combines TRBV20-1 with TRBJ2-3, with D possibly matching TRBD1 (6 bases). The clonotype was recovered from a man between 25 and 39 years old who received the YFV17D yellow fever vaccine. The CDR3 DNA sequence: TGCAGTGCTATTCCAGGGGTTTACACAGATACGCAGTATTTT. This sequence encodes CSAIPGVYTDTQYF.